These 21 T cell receptor beta chains share one sample of origin, sequenced in a study of identical twins. Each CDR3 protein is one row after TCRdb ran MiXCR on the 5' RACE reads. The sample carries 450,000 or so distinct CDR3 sequences, 14% recorded once. This same sample was also taken into another study, of yellow fever vaccine responses in identical twins.

The sample was CD4+ T cells sorted from blood. Receptor source: a woman younger than 35 in good health.

This CDR3 is CASSPPQQGTPYEQYF. The CDR3 DNA sequence: TGTGCCAGCTCACCACCACAACAGGGGACCCCTTATGAGCAGTACTTC. The rearrangement uses TRBV18 and TRBJ2-7; TRBD1 agrees at 7 bases. V trimming: 0 bases; J trimming: 7 bases; junction bases outside the gene matches: 12. This CDR3 is 16 amino acids long. CDR1 and CDR2 (germline): KGHSH, LQKENI.

This clonotype was observed a few times. V is TRBV7-8 and J is TRBJ1-4; 9 bases align to TRBD1. Germline CDR1 is SGHVS and CDR2 is FQNEAQ. The CDR3 is 15 amino acids. V was clipped by 6 bases and J by 5 bases; unmatched bases: 7. In DNA, the CDR3 is TGTGCCAGCAGGCTATCCGGGACAGGGAATGAAAAACTGTTTTTT. Protein product: CASRLSGTGNEKLFF.

J is TRBJ2-3 and V is TRBV20-1, with D hard to call. V lost 6 bases and J 3 bases, leaving 7 bases between the germline ends. In germline, CDR1 is DFQATT, CDR2 SNEGSKA (reference sequence). The CDR3 runs 11 residues. CDR3 sequence reads: CSAHITDTQYF. CDR3 bases: TGCAGTGCCCACATTACAGATACGCAGTATTTT.

V usage is TRBV5-1 and J usage is TRBJ1-4; D might be TRBD1 (5 bases). The length of the CDR3 is 15 residues. Germline V gives CDR1 SGHRS, CDR2 YFSETQ. The ends were cut back, 3 bases at V and 2 bases at J, with 11 bases in the middle. The CDR3 DNA reads TGCGCCAGCAGCTCCTCGACAGTTACTAATGAAAAACTGTTTTTT. Protein product: CASSSSTVTNEKLFF. Looking up the rest from reference TRBV5-1 and TRBJ1-4 gives the full variable domain: KAGVTQTPRYLIKTRGQQVTLSCSPISGHRSVSWYQQTPGQGLQFLFEYFSETQRNKGNFPGRFSGRQFSNSRSEMNVSTLELGDSALYLCASSSSTVTNEKLFFGSGTQLSVL.

This clonotype was picked up many times. The gene calls are TRBV12-3 or TRBV12-4 and TRBJ2-1; D gene ambiguous. Deletions cut 8 bases from V and 4 bases from J, with 9 bases between. CDR3 length: 12 amino acids. CDR3 residues: CASGSGYNEQFF. CDR3 sequence (DNA): TGTGCCAGCGGGTCTGGTTACAATGAGCAGTTCTTC.

This clonotype appeared a few times. CDR3 nucleotide sequence: TGCGCCAGCAGCCTAATCGGACGGAGGGACAATGAGCAGTTCTTC. It translates to CASSLIGRRDNEQFF. This chain joins TRBV5-1 and TRBJ2-1; maybe TRBD2 (6 bases). The V and J ends lost 4 bases and 5 bases respectively, with 16 bases between them. CDR3 length equals 15 residues. Germline V CDR1 and CDR2: SGHRS, YFSETQ.

This clonotype was seen many times. The chain employs TRBV15 and TRBJ2-1, with 7 bases aligning to TRBD2. Germline assignment: CDR1 LNHNV and CDR2 YYDKDF (reference sequence). The CDR3 runs 15 residues. The junction had 4 bases not matched to a gene; V was cut back by 0 bases and J by 5 bases. CDR3 nucleotides: TGTGCCACCAGCAGAGATCTAGCGGTTGACAATGAGCAGTTCTTC. It translates to CATSRDLAVDNEQFF.

This chain uses TRBV5-1 with TRBJ2-1; a weak D match, TRBD1 (6 bases). The CDR3 extends over 16 amino acids. Trimming pared 1 base from V and 4 bases from J, leaving 15 bases between. CDR1 and CDR2 from the germline V gene are SGHRS and YFSETQ. The CDR3 is CASSLSNVGAYNEQFF. DNA of the CDR3: TGCGCCAGCAGCTTGAGCAATGTGGGGGCTTACAATGAGCAGTTCTTC.

This clonotype was seen more than once but under ten times. The V call is TRBV9, the J call TRBJ2-2; perhaps TRBD2 as D (5 bases). Trimming removed 4 bases from V and 6 bases from J, with 10 bases in between. The germline CDR1 and CDR2 sequences are SGDLS and YYNGEE. This CDR3 has 13 amino acids. CDR3 sequence: CASSPRTSGELFF. The CDR3 DNA is TGTGCCAGCAGCCCTCGGACTTCCGGGGAGCTGTTTTTT.

This clonotype was seen a handful of times. J is TRBJ1-6 and V is TRBV7-2, with unresolved D. Trimming removed 2 bases from V and 7 bases from J, with 9 bases in between. Germline CDR1 SGHTA, CDR2 FQGNSA. This CDR3 is 14 amino acids long. The CDR3 region has the DNA TGTGCCAGCAGCTTAAAGACGGGAAATTCACCCCTCCACTTT. Its translation: CASSLKTGNSPLHF.

J is TRBJ2-5 and V is TRBV5-1; 7 nucleotides agree with TRBD2. The ends lost 5 bases at V and 1 base at J; junction bases unmatched: 5. The CDR3 totals 14 residues. Looked up from germline, CDR1 is SGHRS and CDR2 is YFSETQ. CDR3 sequence: CASRLGTTQETQYF. CDR3 sequence (DNA): TGCGCCAGCAGACTTGGGACTACCCAAGAGACCCAGTACTTC.

The V and J genes are TRBV5-1 and TRBJ2-1; 10 bases match TRBD2. There are 16 residues in the CDR3. Germline CDR1 and CDR2: SGHRS and YFSETQ. Unmatched junction bases numbered 9, after V lost 4 bases and J lost 5 bases. Here the CDR3 reads CASSLIAGGPNNEQFF. The DNA for the CDR3 is TGCGCCAGCAGCCTCATAGCGGGGGGCCCAAACAATGAGCAGTTCTTC. Looking up the rest from reference TRBV5-1 and TRBJ2-1 gives the full variable domain: KAGVTQTPRYLIKTRGQQVTLSCSPISGHRSVSWYQQTPGQGLQFLFEYFSETQRNKGNFPGRFSGRQFSNSRSEMNVSTLELGDSALYLCASSLIAGGPNNEQFFGPGTRLTVL.

This clonotype was seen more than once but under ten times. The J gene is TRBJ2-1, the V gene TRBV2; possible D gene TRBD2, 6 bases. V was trimmed by 8 bases and J by 3 bases, leaving 14 bases between them. The CDR3 consists of 14 residues. Germline V CDR1 and CDR2: SNHLY, FYNNEI. The CDR3 region is CASGEEAFYNEQFF. In DNA, the CDR3 is TGTGCCAGCGGGGAGGAGGCCTTCTACAATGAGCAGTTCTTC. The variable domain in full, completed from reference TRBV2 and TRBJ2-1, reads EPEVTQTPSHQVTQMGQEVILRCVPISNHLYFYWYRQILGQKVEFLVSFYNNEISEKSEIFDDQFSVERPDGSNFTLKIRSTKLEDSAMYFCASGEEAFYNEQFFGPGTRLTVL.

This clonotype was picked up a small number of times. The rearrangement links TRBV29-1 to TRBJ1-1; TRBD1 agrees at 8 bases. Germline CDR1 is SQVTM and CDR2 is ANQGSEA. V shed 0 bases, J shed 4 bases, and the junction held 4 bases outside the gene matches. The CDR3 contains 14 residues. The CDR3 bases are TGCAGCGTTGAAGAAGGAGGACAGGGCACTGAAGCTTTCTTT. Protein: CSVEEGGQGTEAFF.

This clonotype was detected only a few times. The rearrangement joins TRBV6-1 to TRBJ1-3, with D possibly TRBD1 on 5 matching bases. The V end lost 4 bases, the J end lost 8 bases, and 15 bases lay between the germline ends. The CDR3 loop spans 14 amino acids. Germline-derived CDR1 and CDR2 are MNHNS and SASEGT. The CDR3 DNA reads TGTGCCAGCAGTGTCGGGACTTTTTGGGACACCATATATTTT. Encoded protein: CASSVGTFWDTIYF.

This clonotype was observed at least ten times. The V and J genes are TRBV5-1 and TRBJ2-3; 10 bases line up with TRBD2. Germline assignment: CDR1 SGHRS and CDR2 YFSETQ. The CDR3 spans 17 residues. V shed 2 bases and J 2 bases; nucleotides not matched to a gene: 8. The CDR3 reads CASSFLAGGLTTDTQYF. CDR3 sequence (DNA): TGCGCCAGCAGCTTCTTAGCGGGGGGACTAACCACAGATACGCAGTATTTT.

The CDR3: CAWSALGQGAREQYF. CDR3 in DNA: TGTGCCTGGAGTGCCCTCGGACAGGGGGCCCGCGAGCAGTACTTC. The rearrangement joins TRBV30 to TRBJ2-7; 11 nucleotides match TRBD1. The V gene end was trimmed by 1 base and the J gene end by 6 bases; junction bases not matched to a gene: 8. The CDR3 is made up of 15 amino acids. Germline-derived CDR1 and CDR2 are GTSNPN and SVGIG (reference sequence).

The CDR3 nucleotides are TGTGCCAGCAGCTTAGGGGTCTGGGCTGAGCAGTTCTTC. This encodes CASSLGVWAEQFF. This rearrangement joins TRBV7-2 to TRBJ2-1; D ambiguous. The CDR3 runs 13 residues. Trimming took 1 base from V and 9 from J, leaving 10 bases between them. CDR1 is SGHTA, CDR2 FQGNSA, per germline.

The chain uses TRBV14 and TRBJ2-7; either TRBD1 or TRBD2 may fit D (5 bases each). Trimming took 4 bases from V and 7 from J, leaving 11 bases between them. Germline lookup yields CDR1 SGHDN and CDR2 FVKESK. CDR3 length: 12 amino acids. In DNA form, the CDR3 reads TGTGCCAGCAGCCGGGACCTAGGGGAGCAGTACTTC. Its protein product is CASSRDLGEQYF.

The chain recombines TRBV28 with TRBJ2-7; 7 bases align to TRBD2. Germline V gene lookup returns CDR1 MDHEN and CDR2 SYDVKM. V shed 5 bases, J shed 3 bases, and the junction held 1 base outside the gene matches. The CDR3 runs to 12 residues. The CDR3 reads CASSASGYEQYF. The CDR3 DNA reads as TGTGCCAGCAGTGCTAGCGGCTACGAGCAGTACTTC. The full variable domain, rest sourced from reference TRBV28 and TRBJ2-7, is DVKVTQSSRYLVKRTGEKVFLECVQDMDHENMFWYRQDPGLGLRLIYFSYDVKMKEKGDIPEGYSVSREKKERFSLILESASTNQTSMYLCASSASGYEQYFGPGTRLTVT.

This chain joins TRBV7-3 and TRBJ2-7; D might be TRBD1 or TRBD2, each matching 6 bases. The V and J ends lost 5 bases and 6 bases respectively, with 14 bases between them. The CDR3 contains 13 residues. The V gene's germline CDR1 is SGHTA and CDR2 FQGTGA. The CDR3 region has the DNA TGTGCCAGCAGCCAAAATGGGGGGCGCGAGCAGTACTTC. Its protein product is CASSQNGGREQYF. Looking up the rest from reference TRBV7-3 and TRBJ2-7 gives the full variable domain: GAGVSQTPSNKVTEKGKYVELRCDPISGHTALYWYRQSLGQGPEFLIYFQGTGAADDSGLPNDRFFAVRPEGSVSTLKIQRTERGDSAVYLCASSQNGGREQYFGPGTRLTVT.